This T cell receptor beta chain was sequenced in a study of Graves' ophthalmopathy and Graves' hyperthyroidism. Whole-study findings and limits: In separating ophthalmopathy from stable hyperthyroidism, a 13-signature model achieved around 85% sensitivity and 75% to 84% specificity.

The hyperthyroidism patients, aged 18 to 65, had been newly diagnosed, with under 2 months' duration. None of the included patients had other autoimmune diseases, uncontrolled infections, pregnancy or lactation, as these led to exclusion. CDR1 is MGHRA, CDR2 YSYEKL, per germline. V lost 0 bases and J 3 bases, leaving 11 bases between the germline ends. The CDR3 consists of 15 residues. Using RNA transcripts, the TCR beta CDR3 regions were amplified. HTBI primers were employed in first-round RT-PCR, then a second-round multiplex PCR followed. TCRdb re-analysed the multiplex PCR reads in MiXCR, keeping a single row per CDR3 protein. Of over a million distinct CDR3 sequences in the sample, 35% to 40% were seen once. The sample holds many counts of this clonotype. The antigen is not known.

The chain links TRBV4-1 to TRBJ2-5, with D perhaps TRBD2 (5 bases). What was sequenced was peripheral blood or thyroid tissue (not recorded which). The receptor comes from an adult man with Graves' hyperthyroidism. The CDR3 sequence: CASSQEARGEETQYF. Here the CDR3 DNA reads TGCGCCAGCAGCCAAGAGGCCCGGGGAGAAGAGACCCAGTACTTC.